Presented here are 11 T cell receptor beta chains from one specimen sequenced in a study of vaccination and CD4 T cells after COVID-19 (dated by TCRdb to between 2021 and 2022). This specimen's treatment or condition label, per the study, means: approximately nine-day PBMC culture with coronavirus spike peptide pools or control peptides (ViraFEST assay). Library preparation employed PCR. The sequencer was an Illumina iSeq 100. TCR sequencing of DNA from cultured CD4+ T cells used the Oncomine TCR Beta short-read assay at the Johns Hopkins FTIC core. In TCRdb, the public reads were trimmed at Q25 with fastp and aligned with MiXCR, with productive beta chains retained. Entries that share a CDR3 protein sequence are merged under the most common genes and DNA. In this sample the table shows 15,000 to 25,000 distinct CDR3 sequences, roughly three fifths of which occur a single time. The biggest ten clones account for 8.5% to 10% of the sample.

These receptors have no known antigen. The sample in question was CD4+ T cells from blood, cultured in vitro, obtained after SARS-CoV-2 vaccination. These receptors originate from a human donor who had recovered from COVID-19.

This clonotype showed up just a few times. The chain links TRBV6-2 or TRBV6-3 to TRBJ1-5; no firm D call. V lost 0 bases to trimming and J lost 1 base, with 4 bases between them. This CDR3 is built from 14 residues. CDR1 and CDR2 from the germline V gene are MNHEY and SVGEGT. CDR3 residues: CASSYSWSNQPQHF. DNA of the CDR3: TGTGCCAGCAGTTACTCGTGGAGCAATCAGCCCCAGCATTTT.

The CDR3 spells CASSYDLGRMATEAFF. As DNA, the CDR3 is TGTGCCAGCAGTTACGATTTAGGGCGGATGGCCACTGAAGCTTTCTTT. This chain links TRBV6-5 with TRBJ1-1, with D hard to call. This CDR3 spans 16 amino acids. Trimming left V 2 bases short and J 4 bases short, with 17 bases between. The germline gives CDR1 MNHEY, CDR2 SVGAGI.

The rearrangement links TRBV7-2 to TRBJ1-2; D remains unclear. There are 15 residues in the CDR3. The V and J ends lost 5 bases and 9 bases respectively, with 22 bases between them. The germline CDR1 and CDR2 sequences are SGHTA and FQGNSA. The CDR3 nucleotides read TGTGCCAGCAGCACCCCTACTACGAGTCTAGGGAGCTACACCTTC. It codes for CASSTPTTSLGSYTF.

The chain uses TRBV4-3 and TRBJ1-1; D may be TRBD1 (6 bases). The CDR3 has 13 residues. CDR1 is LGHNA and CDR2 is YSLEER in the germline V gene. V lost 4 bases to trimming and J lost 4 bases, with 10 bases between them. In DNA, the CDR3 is TGCGCCAGCAGCCTGAACAGGGCCACTGAAGCTTTCTTT. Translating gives CASSLNRATEAFF.

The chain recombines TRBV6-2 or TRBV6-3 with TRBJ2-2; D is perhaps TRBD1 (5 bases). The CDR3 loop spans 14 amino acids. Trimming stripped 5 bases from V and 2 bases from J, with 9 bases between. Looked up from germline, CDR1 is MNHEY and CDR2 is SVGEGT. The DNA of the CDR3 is TGTGCCAGCAGTCCAGGGCAAAACACCGGGGAGCTGTTTTTT. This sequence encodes CASSPGQNTGELFF.

In DNA, the CDR3 is TGCAGTGCCCGGACAGGCCTGAGCTCCTATAATTCACCCCTCCACTTT. Residues: CSARTGLSSYNSPLHF. The rearrangement joins TRBV20-1 to TRBJ1-6, with 7 bases identical to TRBD1. CDR3 length equals 16 residues. With V trimmed by 6 bases and J by 0 bases, 8 bases remained unmatched. CDR1 is DFQATT and CDR2 is SNEGSKA in the germline V gene (reference sequence).

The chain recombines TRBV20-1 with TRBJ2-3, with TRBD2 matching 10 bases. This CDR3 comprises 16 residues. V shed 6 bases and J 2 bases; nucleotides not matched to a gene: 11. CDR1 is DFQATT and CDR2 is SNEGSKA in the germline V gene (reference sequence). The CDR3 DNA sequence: TGCAGTGCCGCCCTAGCGGGAGCCACAACCACAGATACGCAGTATTTT. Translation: CSAALAGATTTDTQYF.

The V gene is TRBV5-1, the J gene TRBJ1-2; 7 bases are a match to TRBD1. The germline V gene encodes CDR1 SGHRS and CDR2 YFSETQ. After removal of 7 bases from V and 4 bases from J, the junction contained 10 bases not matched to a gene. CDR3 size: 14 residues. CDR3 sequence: CASHRDSLTYGYTF. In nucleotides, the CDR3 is TGCGCCAGCCATCGGGACAGCCTCACCTATGGCTACACCTTC.

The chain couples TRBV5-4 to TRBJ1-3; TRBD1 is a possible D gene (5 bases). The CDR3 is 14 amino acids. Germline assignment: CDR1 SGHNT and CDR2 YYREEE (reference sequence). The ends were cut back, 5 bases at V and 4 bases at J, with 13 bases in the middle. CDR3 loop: CASSTPGAGNTIYF. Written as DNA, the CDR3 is TGTGCCAGCAGTACTCCCGGGGCCGGAAACACCATATATTTT.

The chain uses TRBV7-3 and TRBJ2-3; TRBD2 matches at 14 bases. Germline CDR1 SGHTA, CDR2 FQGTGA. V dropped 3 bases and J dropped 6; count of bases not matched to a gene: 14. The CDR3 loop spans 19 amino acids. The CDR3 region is CASSFHPKGLAGGRDTQYF. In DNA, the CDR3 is TGTGCCAGCAGCTTCCACCCCAAAGGACTAGCGGGAGGTCGGGATACGCAGTATTTT.

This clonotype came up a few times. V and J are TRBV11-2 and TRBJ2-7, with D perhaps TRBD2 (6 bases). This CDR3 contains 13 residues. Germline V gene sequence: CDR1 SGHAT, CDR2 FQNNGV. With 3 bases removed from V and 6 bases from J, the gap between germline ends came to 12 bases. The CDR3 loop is CASSFETSSEQYF. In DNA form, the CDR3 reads TGTGCCAGCAGCTTTGAAACTAGCAGCGAGCAGTACTTC.